This T cell receptor beta chain was documented in a study of beta chain features in type 1 diabetes. Overall study results and limits: Fewer junction insertions and more nucleotide deletions appeared in type 1 diabetes patients. Patients with Type 1 diabetes showed moderately but significantly shorter TCRB CDR3s in all four CD4+ subsets.

Regarding this clone: Its antigen is as yet unknown.

This CDR3 has 14 amino acids. CDR1 and CDR2 from the germline V gene are MNHNY and SVGAGI (reference sequence). With 6 bases removed from V and 4 bases from J, the gap between germline ends came to 15 bases. Expressed TCRB transcripts got sequenced, as all isolated RNA was reverse transcribed. Naive, central memory and regulatory T cell samples averaged about 4 million immunoSEQ reads each. TCRdb keeps only in-frame clones here, not all; method: immunoSEQ multiplex PCR. This sample has more than 150,000 clones, with about 9% found just once. The clonotype comes from a woman in her 30s with type 1 diabetes. The chain combines TRBV6-6 with TRBJ1-1, with unresolved D. The sample comprised central memory CD4+ T cells from blood. CDR3 protein: CASRGAGVGTEAFF. CDR3 sequence (DNA): TGTGCCAGCAGAGGTGCAGGCGTGGGCACTGAAGCTTTCTTT.